This T cell receptor (beta chain) was sequenced for a study of a mutant IDH1 vaccine in newly diagnosed glioma. Time point here: week 47, end of study. Alongside topical imiquimod, each dose of vaccine comprised 300 ug of mutant IDH1 20-mer peptide. Notes on this clone: Its antigen is as yet unknown.

Germline assignment: CDR1 MNHNS and CDR2 SASEGT. This CDR3 spans 14 amino acids. Trimming took 4 bases from V and 9 from J; bases not matched to a gene: 6. Profiling relied on immunoSEQ multiplex PCR, and the TCRdb table lists in-frame clones only, not all of them. The sample consists of about 56,000 clones, about 71% of them appearing once. Sequenced material: PBMCs, taken from a glioma patient whose treatment included an IDH1 peptide vaccine. The chain links TRBV6-1 to TRBJ1-6, with 7 bases that match TRBD1. The origin of this receptor is a man aged 50-59 years with glioma. CDR3 residues: CASSGGTEASPLHF. The CDR3 DNA reads as TGTGCCAGCAGTGGGGGGACAGAGGCTTCACCCCTCCACTTT.